A selection of T cell receptor beta chains follows, all from one sample in a study of metastatic and nonmetastatic thyroid tumors. TCRdb redid the clone calls on the PCR reads using MiXCR. The table has thousands of clones, about 35% seen once. Input material: adjacent normal tissue. The receptors derive from a female donor with papillary thyroid cancer or a benign thyroid nodule (not recorded which). Some clones in this sample may be carry-over from other donors' samples. The CDR3 runs from the conserved cysteine through the conserved F or W. D genes are given only for firm matches. Only part of the rows carry a size: once, few, many, or a class if the clone is expanded.

V gene	J gene	D gene	clone size	CDR3 DNA	CDR3 protein
TRBV11-2	TRBJ1-1	.	large	TGTGCCAGCGTAGGGGAGGGCACGGACGCTTTCTTT	CASVGEGTDAFF
TRBV5-1	TRBJ2-7	.	.	TGCGCCAGCAGCTTGGTCGGGGGAAGGACCTCCTACGAGCAGTACTTC	CASSLVGGRTSYEQYF
TRBV6-5	TRBJ2-7	.	.	TGTGCCAGCAGTTACTCGATCGGGGTGGGACACGAGCAGTACTTC	CASSYSIGVGHEQYF
TRBV20-1	TRBJ1-5	.	few	TGCAGTGCTGGGGGGGAGGGTGGAGGCAATCGGCCCCAGCATTTT	CSAGGEGGGNRPQHF
TRBV2	TRBJ2-7	.	.	TGTGCCAGCAGTCAAAAGGACGAGCAGTACTTC	CASSQKDEQYF
TRBV28	TRBJ2-7	.	few	TGTGCCAGCAGTCCCCTTTTGGGAATCAGCGAGCAGTACTTC	CASSPLLGISEQYF
TRBV30	TRBJ2-7	TRBD2	large	TGTGCCTGGAGTGCAAGCGGGAGTTACGAGCAGTACTTC	CAWSASGSYEQYF
TRBV15	TRBJ1-5	.	.	TGTGCCACCAGCAGAGTGGGGGGAGGTCAGCCCCAGCATTTT	CATSRVGGGQPQHF
TRBV11-3	TRBJ2-1	TRBD2	few	TGTGCCAGCAGCTTAGCGGGGGGTAAGGATGAGCAGTTCTTC	CASSLAGGKDEQFF
TRBV5-1	TRBJ2-2	TRBD2	.	TGCGCCAGCAGCGGGGGACTAGCGACCGGGGAGCTGTTTTTT	CASSGGLATGELFF
TRBV6-2/TRBV6-3	TRBJ2-1	TRBD2	.	TGTGCCAGCAGTTACCCTAGCGGGAGATTGAATGAGCAGTTCTTC	CASSYPSGRLNEQFF
TRBV11-2	TRBJ2-3	TRBD2	.	TGTGCCAGCAGCGTGTGGGTAGGCAGCGGGAGTGGGACAGATACGCAGTATTTT	CASSVWVGSGSGTDTQYF
TRBV11-3	TRBJ2-2	.	.	TGTGCCAGCAGCTTTAATCCGGGGCCGCTGTTTTTT	CASSFNPGPLFF
TRBV20-1	TRBJ1-5	.	.	TGCAGTGCTAGGGGGGGCGGCAATCAGCCCCAGCATTTT	CSARGGGNQPQHF
TRBV25-1	TRBJ2-4	.	medium-sized	TGTGCCAGCAGTAATAAAAACATTCAGTACTTC	CASSNKNIQYF
TRBV20-1	TRBJ1-5	.	many	TGCAGTGCTGGGGGGAAGGGTGGGGGCAATCAGCCCCAGCATTTT	CSAGGKGGGNQPQHF
TRBV6-1	TRBJ1-4	.	large	TGTGCCAGCAGACAGGGAGGAGGTAATGAAAAACTGTTTTTT	CASRQGGGNEKLFF
TRBV27	TRBJ1-3	TRBD1	.	TGTGCCAGCAAGGGACAGGGGTCAGGAAACACCATATATTTT	CASKGQGSGNTIYF
TRBV25-1	TRBJ2-5	TRBD1	.	TGTGCCAGCAGTTCCGGGACAGCTCAAGAGACCCAGTACTTC	CASSSGTAQETQYF
TRBV2	TRBJ2-1	.	few	TGTGCCAGCAGGGCCAGCGGCTACGTAAATGAGCAGTTCTTC	CASRASGYVNEQFF
TRBV7-6	TRBJ2-1	.	.	TGTGCCAGCGGCAGGGGTGGATCCTACAATGAGCAGTTCTTC	CASGRGGSYNEQFF
TRBV6-4	TRBJ2-7	.	few	TGTGCCAGCAGTGCTCCCCGGGTCCGAACATTACACTACGAGCAGTACTTC	CASSAPRVRTLHYEQYF
TRBV12-3/TRBV12-4	TRBJ2-1	TRBD2	few	TGTGCCAGCACCCGCAGCGGGGGAGGAATCAATGAGCAGTTCTTC	CASTRSGGGINEQFF
TRBV6-1	TRBJ1-2	.	few	TGCGCCAGCAGTCCCGGGTTTAACTATGGCTACACCTTC	CASSPGFNYGYTF
TRBV6-6	TRBJ1-2	TRBD1	few	TGTGCCAGCAGTTACGGGCAGGGGGCGTACGATGGCTACACCTTC	CASSYGQGAYDGYTF
TRBV24-1	TRBJ2-5	.	few	TGTGCCACCAGCCTGACTGGACAGAGTCAAGAGACCCAGTACTTC	CATSLTGQSQETQYF
TRBV19	TRBJ2-1	.	.	TGTGCCAGTAGTACGGGGGAGGATCGGGCAAAGAATGAGCAGTTCTTC	CASSTGEDRAKNEQFF
TRBV9	TRBJ1-3	.	.	TGTGCCAGCAGCTGGCTCGGAGGGCCGATCGGAAACACCATCTATTTT	CASSWLGGPIGNTIYF
TRBV6-1	TRBJ2-3	.	few	TGTGCCAGCAGTGACCAAAGCACAGATACGCAGTATTTT	CASSDQSTDTQYF
TRBV11-2	TRBJ2-1	TRBD2	.	TGTGCCAGCAGCTTAGAAGGGACTAGCGGGATAAATGAGCAGTTCTTC	CASSLEGTSGINEQFF
TRBV6-1	TRBJ2-5	.	few	TGTGCCAGCAGTGAAGGCGATTATCCTGAGACCCAGTACTTC	CASSEGDYPETQYF
TRBV20-1	TRBJ1-1	TRBD1	medium-sized	TGCAGTGCTAGGGCCCAGGGGGGCCCCACTGAAGCTTTCTTT	CSARAQGGPTEAFF
TRBV6-1	TRBJ2-7	TRBD1	.	TGTGCCAGCAGTACAGGGGATTGGGAGCAGTACTTC	CASSTGDWEQYF
TRBV7-3	TRBJ1-3	.	large	TGTGCCAGCAGCTTATCAGGAGGGTTCGGAAACACCATATATTTT	CASSLSGGFGNTIYF
TRBV6-1	TRBJ1-3	.	few	TGTGCCAGCCGGACAGCTGGAAACACCATATATTTT	CASRTAGNTIYF
TRBV6-1	TRBJ2-1	TRBD2	.	TGTGCCACCGCGAGAGCGGGGTACAATGAGCAGTTCTTC	CATARAGYNEQFF
TRBV25-1	TRBJ1-2	.	few	TGTGCCAGCAGGGGGCAGTTTGATGGCTACACCTTC	CASRGQFDGYTF
TRBV6-2/TRBV6-3	TRBJ2-3	.	.	TGTGCCAGCAGTACGGCCTTGGGTACGCAGTATTTT	CASSTALGTQYF